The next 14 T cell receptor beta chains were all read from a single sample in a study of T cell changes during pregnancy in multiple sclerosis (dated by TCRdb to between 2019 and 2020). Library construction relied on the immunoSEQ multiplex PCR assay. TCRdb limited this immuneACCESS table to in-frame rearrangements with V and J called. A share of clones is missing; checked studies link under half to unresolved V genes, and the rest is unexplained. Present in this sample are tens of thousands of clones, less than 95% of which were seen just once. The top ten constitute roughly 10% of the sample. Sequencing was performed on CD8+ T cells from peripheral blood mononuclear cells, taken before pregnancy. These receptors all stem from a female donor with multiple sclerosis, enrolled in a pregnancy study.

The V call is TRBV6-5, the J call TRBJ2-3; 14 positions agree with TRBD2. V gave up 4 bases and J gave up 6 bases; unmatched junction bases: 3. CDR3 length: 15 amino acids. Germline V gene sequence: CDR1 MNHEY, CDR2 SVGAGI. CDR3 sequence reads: CASSSTSGGADTQYF. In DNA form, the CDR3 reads TGTGCCAGCAGTTCGACTAGCGGGGGGGCCGATACGCAGTATTTT.

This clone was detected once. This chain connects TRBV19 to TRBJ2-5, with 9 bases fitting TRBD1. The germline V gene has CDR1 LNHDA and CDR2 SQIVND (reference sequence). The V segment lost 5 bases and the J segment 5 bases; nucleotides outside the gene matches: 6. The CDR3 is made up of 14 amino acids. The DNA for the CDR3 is TGTGCCAGTAGTGGAACGACAGGGGGGGAGACCCAGTACTTC. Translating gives CASSGTTGGETQYF.

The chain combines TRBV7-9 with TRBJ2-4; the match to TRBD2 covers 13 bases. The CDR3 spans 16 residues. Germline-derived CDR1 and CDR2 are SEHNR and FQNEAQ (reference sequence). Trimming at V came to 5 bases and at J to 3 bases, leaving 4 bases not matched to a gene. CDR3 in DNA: TGTGCCAGCAGCCCTAGGACTAGCGGGGGCAAAAACATTCAGTACTTC. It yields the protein CASSPRTSGGKNIQYF.

The CDR3 loop reads CASSISAGGELFF. The CDR3, as DNA: TGTGCCAGTAGTATTTCGGCGGGCGGGGAGCTGTTTTTT. The chain joins TRBV19 to TRBJ2-2; D perhaps matches TRBD2 (5 bases). Trimming removed 3 bases from V and 7 bases from J, with 9 bases in between. The CDR3 loop spans 13 amino acids. Germline V lookup: CDR1 LNHDA, CDR2 SQIVND (reference sequence).

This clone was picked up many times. CDR3 amino acids: CASSRSYFPSGGNTGELFF. In DNA form, the CDR3 reads TGTGCCAGCAGCCGCTCATACTTTCCTTCCGGGGGGAACACCGGGGAGCTGTTTTTT. The J gene is TRBJ2-2, the V gene TRBV9; a possible D gene is TRBD2 (6 bases). The V and J ends lost 4 bases and 1 base respectively, with 23 bases between them. Germline V gene data show CDR1 as SGDLS and CDR2 as YYNGEE. CDR3 length: 19 amino acids.

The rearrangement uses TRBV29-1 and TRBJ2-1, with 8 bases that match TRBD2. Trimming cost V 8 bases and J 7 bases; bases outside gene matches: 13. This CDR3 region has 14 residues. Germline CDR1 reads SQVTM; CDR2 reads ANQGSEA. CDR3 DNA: TGCAGCCTTGGTGGTCGGACTAGCTGGAATGAGCAGTTCTTC. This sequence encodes CSLGGRTSWNEQFF.

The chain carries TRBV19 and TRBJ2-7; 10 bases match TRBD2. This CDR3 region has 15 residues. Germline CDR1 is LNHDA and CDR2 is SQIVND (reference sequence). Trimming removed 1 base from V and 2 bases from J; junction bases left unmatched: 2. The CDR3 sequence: CASSIASGRPYEQYF. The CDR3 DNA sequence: TGTGCCAGTAGTATAGCTAGCGGGAGACCCTACGAGCAGTACTTC.

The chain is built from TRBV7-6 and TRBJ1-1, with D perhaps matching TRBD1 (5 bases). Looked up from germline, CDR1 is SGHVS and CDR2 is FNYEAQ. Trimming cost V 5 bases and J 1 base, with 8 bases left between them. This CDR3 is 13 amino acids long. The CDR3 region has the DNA TGTGCCAGCAGCGAGACAGAGAACACTGAAGCTTTCTTT. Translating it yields CASSETENTEAFF.

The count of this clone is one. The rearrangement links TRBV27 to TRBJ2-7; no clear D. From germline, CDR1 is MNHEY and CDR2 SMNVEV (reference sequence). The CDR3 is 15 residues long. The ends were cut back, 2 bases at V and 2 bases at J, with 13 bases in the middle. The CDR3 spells CASSLPGQTPYEQYF. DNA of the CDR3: TGTGCCAGCAGTTTACCGGGTCAGACCCCCTACGAGCAGTACTTC.

The CDR3 coding sequence is TGTGCCAGCCCGGCGGGAGCCCCATACGAGCAGTACTTC. This translates into CASPAGAPYEQYF. The genes are TRBV6-1 and TRBJ2-7, with TRBD2 matching over 7 bases. Germline V CDR1 and CDR2: MNHNS, SASEGT. The ends lost 8 bases at V and 4 bases at J; junction bases unmatched: 8. The CDR3 runs 13 residues.

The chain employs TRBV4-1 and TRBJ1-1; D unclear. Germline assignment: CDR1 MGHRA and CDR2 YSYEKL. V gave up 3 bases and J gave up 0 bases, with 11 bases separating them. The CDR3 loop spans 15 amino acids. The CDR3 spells CASSHRAGMNTEAFF. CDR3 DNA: TGCGCCAGCAGCCACCGAGCCGGGATGAACACTGAAGCTTTCTTT.

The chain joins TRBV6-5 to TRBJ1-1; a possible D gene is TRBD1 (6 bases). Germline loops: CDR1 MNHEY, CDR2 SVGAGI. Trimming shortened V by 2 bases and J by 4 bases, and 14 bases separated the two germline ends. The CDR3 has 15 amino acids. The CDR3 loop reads CASSYLGTFGTEAFF. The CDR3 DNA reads TGTGCCAGCAGTTACCTCGGGACATTCGGCACTGAAGCTTTCTTT.

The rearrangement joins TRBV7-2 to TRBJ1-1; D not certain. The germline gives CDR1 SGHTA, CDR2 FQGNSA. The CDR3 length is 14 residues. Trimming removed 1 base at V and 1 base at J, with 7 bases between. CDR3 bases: TGTGCCAGCAGCTTAGAGCTACGGAACACTGAAGCTTTCTTT. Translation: CASSLELRNTEAFF.

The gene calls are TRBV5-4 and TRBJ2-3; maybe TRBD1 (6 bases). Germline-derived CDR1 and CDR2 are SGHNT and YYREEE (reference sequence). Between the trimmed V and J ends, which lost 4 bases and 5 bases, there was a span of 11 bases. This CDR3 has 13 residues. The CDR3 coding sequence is TGTGCCAGCAGCACCCCAGGGGAAGATACGCAGTATTTT. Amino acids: CASSTPGEDTQYF.